A selection of T cell receptor beta chains follows, all from one sample in a study of blood T cell repertoires in COVID-19. The table came from immunoSEQ multiplex PCR; TCRdb's copy has only in-frame clones and leaves some out. Of a few hundred thousand clones in the sample, around 91% are singletons; the top ten hold over 8%. What was sequenced was PBMCs or T cells enriched from blood (not recorded which). Every receptor here comes from a woman in her thirties or forties who had recovered from COVID-19. Each CDR3 is given with its conserved first and last residue. A D gene is named only where the DNA matches it firmly. Clone size, where shown, is once, few, many, or a class for clones that have expanded.

clone_size	d_call	v_call	j_call	cdr3_nt	cdr3_aa
NA	NA	TRBV25-1	TRBJ2-5	TGTGCCAGCAGTGATCGTGAGACCCAGTACTTC	CASSDRETQYF
NA	TRBD1	TRBV7-2	TRBJ1-2	TGTGCCAGCAACCCGACAGGGGGCAACTATGGCTACACCTTC	CASNPTGGNYGYTF
NA	NA	TRBV12-5	TRBJ2-7	TGTGCTAGTGGCCCCCATTACGAGCAGTACTTC	CASGPHYEQYF
NA	TRBD2	TRBV10-3	TRBJ2-7	TGTGCCATCAGCCCCGTAGCGGGACCCACCATCTACGAGCAGTACTTC	CAISPVAGPTIYEQYF
NA	TRBD2	TRBV19	TRBJ2-7	TGTGCCAGTAGTATAGGGAGCGGGAGGGGGTACGAGCAGTACTTC	CASSIGSGRGYEQYF
NA	NA	TRBV4-1	TRBJ2-5	TGCGCCAGCAGCCGCCCGACGGAGGGGTCGACCCAGTACTTC	CASSRPTEGSTQYF
NA	NA	TRBV14	TRBJ1-1	TGTGCCAGCAGCCAAGATCACTACACTGAAGCTTTCTTT	CASSQDHYTEAFF
NA	TRBD1	TRBV7-2	TRBJ1-5	TGTGCCAGCAGCTCCTACGGGACAGGGAATGCTCAGCCCCAGCATTTT	CASSSYGTGNAQPQHF
NA	TRBD2	TRBV30	TRBJ2-1	TGTGCCTGGAGTGTAACTAGCGGAGTCAATGAGCAGTTCTTC	CAWSVTSGVNEQFF
NA	TRBD1	TRBV11-3	TRBJ2-5	TGTGCCAGCAGCCCCGGGACAGGGATCGGAGAGACCCAGTACTTC	CASSPGTGIGETQYF
NA	NA	TRBV11-2	TRBJ2-2	TGTGCCAGCAGCTCAATCAGGGGCGCCGGGGAGCTGTTTTTT	CASSSIRGAGELFF
NA	NA	TRBV18	TRBJ1-1	TGTGCCAGCTCACCGGGGGCAGAGGGCACTGAAGCTTTCTTT	CASSPGAEGTEAFF
NA	NA	TRBV6-5	TRBJ2-7	TGTGCCAGCAGTTACTCGGGAGGGGGGCAAGCCTACGAGCAGTACTTC	CASSYSGGGQAYEQYF
NA	TRBD1	TRBV3-1/TRBV3-2	TRBJ1-1	TGTGCCAGCAGGGGTCCCGGGACAGGGAAACACACTGAAGCTTTCTTT	CASRGPGTGKHTEAFF
NA	TRBD2	TRBV2	TRBJ2-1	TGTGCCAGCAAGACTAGCGGGGGTCTTGAGCAGTTCTTC	CASKTSGGLEQFF
NA	TRBD1	TRBV7-9	TRBJ2-7	TGTGCCAGCAGCCAACTCGACAGGGTCTACGAGCAGTACTTC	CASSQLDRVYEQYF
once	NA	TRBV10-3	TRBJ2-2	TGTGCCATCAGTGAGCGCGGAGGCGGGGCCGGGGAGCTGTTTTTT	CAISERGGGAGELFF
few	NA	TRBV6-2/TRBV6-3	TRBJ2-7	TGTGCCAGCAGTTATGTGGGCCTCAAATACGAGCAGTACTTC	CASSYVGLKYEQYF
once	NA	TRBV19	TRBJ1-1	TGTGCCAGTAGTATCAAGAGGGAGGCTTTCTTT	CASSIKREAFF
few	TRBD2	TRBV5-3	TRBJ2-1	TGTGCCAGAAGCCCAGGACTAGCGGGAGGACCCTCCTACAATGAGCAGTTCTTC	CARSPGLAGGPSYNEQFF
NA	TRBD1	TRBV6-1	TRBJ1-1	TGTGCCAGCAGTGACGAGGGGACAGGGTGGGACACTGAAGCTTTCTTT	CASSDEGTGWDTEAFF
NA	NA	TRBV6-2/TRBV6-3	TRBJ1-1	TGTGCCAGCAGTTACCCCCCGGGACATATAGGCACTGTCACTGAAGCTTTCTTT	CASSYPPGHIGTVTEAFF
NA	NA	TRBV5-1	TRBJ2-2	TGCGCCAGCAGGACAGAGAACACCGGGGAGCTGTTTTTT	CASRTENTGELFF
NA	NA	TRBV7-9	TRBJ1-6	TGTGCCAGCGACAGGCTGAATTCACCCCTCCACTTT	CASDRLNSPLHF
NA	NA	TRBV14	TRBJ2-4	TGTGCCAGCAGCCTTTTAGCGGAAAACATTCAGTACTTC	CASSLLAENIQYF
NA	TRBD2	TRBV30	TRBJ2-7	TGTGCCTGGAGTTCTCCGGGACTAGAGGGTACCGAGCAGTACTTC	CAWSSPGLEGTEQYF
few	NA	TRBV7-9	TRBJ2-1	TGTGCCAGCAGTTCTCCGAGCTCCTACAATGAGCAGTTCTTC	CASSSPSSYNEQFF
NA	NA	TRBV18	TRBJ2-7	TGTGCCAGCTCACCAGACGGAGCCTACGAGCAGTACTTC	CASSPDGAYEQYF
NA	TRBD1	TRBV2	TRBJ1-2	TGTGCCAGCAGTGAAGCGATCATACTAACCGGGACAGGGTTTGGCTACACCTTC	CASSEAIILTGTGFGYTF
once	TRBD1	TRBV9	TRBJ1-1	TGTGCCAGCAGCGGGACAGGGGGCTTCACTGAAGCTTTCTTT	CASSGTGGFTEAFF
few	TRBD2	TRBV9	TRBJ2-5	TGTGCCAGCAGCGTACGGCGGCGGGAGGACGAGACCCAGTACTTC	CASSVRRREDETQYF
NA	NA	TRBV18	TRBJ2-7	TGTGCCAGCTCACCACCGGGAGTGGACGAGCAGTACTTC	CASSPPGVDEQYF
NA	NA	TRBV12-3/TRBV12-4	TRBJ2-4	TGTGCCAGCAGTTGGGGGGAAAACATTCAGTACTTC	CASSWGENIQYF
NA	TRBD2	TRBV10-3	TRBJ2-5	TGTGCCATCAGTGAGTCGCGGCTAGCGGGGGGGCAAGAGACCCAGTACTTC	CAISESRLAGGQETQYF
few	NA	TRBV29-1	TRBJ1-1	TGCAGCGTTGAAATAGTAAGGAACACTGAAGCTTTCTTT	CSVEIVRNTEAFF
NA	NA	TRBV7-3	TRBJ2-1	TGTGCCAGCAGCTTCGGGACTTGGAATGAGCAGTTCTTC	CASSFGTWNEQFF
NA	NA	TRBV20-1	TRBJ1-2	TGCAGTGTTGACTCCGCTTATGGCTACACCTTC	CSVDSAYGYTF
NA	TRBD1	TRBV6-5	TRBJ1-3	TGTGCCAGCAGTTACTCACGCAGGGGGGGAAACACCATATATTTT	CASSYSRRGGNTIYF
NA	TRBD2	TRBV7-2	TRBJ2-5	TGTGCCAGCAGCTTTCTACTAGCGGGGGCCACAGAGACCCAGTACTTC	CASSFLLAGATETQYF
NA	NA	TRBV4-3	TRBJ2-1	TGCGCCAGCAGCCAAGATTGGGGGACTTCTTACAATGAGCAGTTCTTC	CASSQDWGTSYNEQFF
NA	NA	TRBV25-1	TRBJ2-2	TGTGCCAGCAGTGATCATACTTTACTCCCCGGGGAGCTGTTTTTT	CASSDHTLLPGELFF
NA	NA	TRBV12-3/TRBV12-4	TRBJ2-7	TGTGCCAGCAGTTTTCTTAGAGGCGAGCAGTACTTC	CASSFLRGEQYF
NA	NA	TRBV7-3	TRBJ2-2	TGTGCCAGCAGCCCCCGGGGGGCTGGCACCGGGGAGCTGTTTTTT	CASSPRGAGTGELFF
NA	NA	TRBV28	TRBJ1-3	TGTGCCAGCAGTTTGCAACACCTCTCTGGAAACACCATATATTTT	CASSLQHLSGNTIYF
NA	NA	TRBV21-1	TRBJ2-5	TGTGCCAGCAGCACCACTACGGAACAAGAGACCCAGTACTTC	CASSTTTEQETQYF
NA	TRBD1	TRBV24-1	TRBJ1-2	TGTGCCACCAGTGAACGACAGGGTACCTACACCTTC	CATSERQGTYTF
NA	NA	TRBV5-5	TRBJ2-1	TGTGCCAGTAGCACGAGGAGTGCCTACAATGAGCAGTTCTTC	CASSTRSAYNEQFF
NA	TRBD1	TRBV7-2	TRBJ1-2	TGTGCCAGCAGCTTAGTGAGACAGGGGATAGCTAACTATGGCTACACCTTC	CASSLVRQGIANYGYTF
NA	NA	TRBV18	TRBJ1-2	TGTGCCAGCTCACCAACCACGGGGGGGTGGAACGGCTACACCTTC	CASSPTTGGWNGYTF
NA	TRBD2	TRBV4-2	TRBJ2-3	TGTGCCAGCAGCCAAGTAATAGCGGGAGGGCCAAATACGCAGTATTTT	CASSQVIAGGPNTQYF
NA	NA	TRBV5-6	TRBJ2-7	TGTGCCAGCAGCTTGTTGGGCCCCACTCCTACCTACGAGCAGTACTTC	CASSLLGPTPTYEQYF
NA	TRBD2	TRBV24-1	TRBJ2-1	TGTGCCACCAGTGATCAAACTAGCGGGACGGAAAATGAGCAGTTCTTC	CATSDQTSGTENEQFF